The clone carrying this TCR beta chain has only a few counts. Its antigen is unknown. Moderate-to-severe activity, with CAS ≥3, NOSPECS ≥4 and duration under 3 months, characterized the donors with ophthalmopathy. Serum thyroxine and TRAb, along with clinical symptoms, thyroid ultrasound and orbital computed tomography, were what diagnosis relied on. The V gene's germline CDR1 is MNHNS and CDR2 SASEGT. The CDR3 contains 15 residues. V shed 6 bases, J shed 5 bases, and the junction held 8 bases outside the gene matches. The sample is drawn from a study of Graves' ophthalmopathy and Graves' hyperthyroidism. About the study: Peripheral blood was gathered at first diagnosis, ahead of any treatment whatsoever. Regarding the study as a whole: A classifier, a 13-signature model, separated ophthalmopathy from stable hyperthyroidism with approximately 87% sensitivity and approximately 80% specificity.

The sequenced template was RNA, covering the TCR beta CDR3 region. The first-round RT-PCR employed HTBI primers together with the Qiagen OneStep RT-PCR kit. A multiplex PCR was then performed as the second round. TCRdb processed the multiplex PCR reads anew with MiXCR; each CDR3 protein has one entry. The data contain about 480,000 distinct CDR3 sequences, approximately 14% of them singletons. The sequence derives from a woman in her 30s with Graves' ophthalmopathy. What was sequenced was blood. The chain combines TRBV6-1 with TRBJ1-1, with TRBD1 identical over 11 bases. The CDR3, as DNA: TGTGCCAGCAGGGAACCGGGACAGGGGGTGACTGAAGCTTTCTTT. It codes for CASREPGQGVTEAFF.